These T cell receptor beta chains were read from a single sample in a study of chemoradiotherapy in HPV16-positive cancers. The assay was immunoSEQ multiplex PCR, and TCRdb's table has in-frame clones only and misses some. The sample has tens of thousands of clones; roughly 82% are singletons. This specimen consisted of blood, obtained from a patient who underwent chemoradiotherapy. These receptors were taken from a human donor with HPV-associated anogenital cancer. CDR3s include the opening cysteine and the closing phenylalanine or tryptophan. Each record gives: clone size, D gene, J gene, V gene, CDR3 DNA, CDR3 protein. The D gene is left open where the match is weak. A clone size is listed for some rows: how often the clone was seen (once, few, many), or a class if it is expanded.

. | . | TRBJ2-3 | TRBV2 | TGTGCCAGCAGTGAAGAGTGGACATCATCTAGCACAGATACGCAGTATTTT | CASSEEWTSSSTDTQYF
once | . | TRBJ2-3 | TRBV6-4 | TGTGCCACCAGGAGCCCATCCACAGATACGCAGTATTTT | CATRSPSTDTQYF
. | TRBD1 | TRBJ1-3 | TRBV2 | TGTGCCAGCAGTGAGCGGACAGGGGGCGGATTCTCTGGAAACACCATATATTTT | CASSERTGGGFSGNTIYF
. | TRBD1 | TRBJ1-4 | TRBV30 | TGTGCCTGGAGTCCCTCCGGACAGGGTCGGGAAAAACTGTTTTTT | CAWSPSGQGREKLFF
. | . | TRBJ1-1 | TRBV27 | TGTGCCAGCAGTTTTGGGGGGCGCGGGTCTGAAGCTTTCTTT | CASSFGGRGSEAFF
. | TRBD2 | TRBJ2-3 | TRBV15 | TGTGCCACCACCGGACTAGCGGGGGGCCCCACCCTGCAGTATTTT | CATTGLAGGPTLQYF
. | . | TRBJ1-1 | TRBV18 | TGTGCCAGCTCACCTTCCGGGGTCTTGGCTCTAGCTTTCTTT | CASSPSGVLALAFF
. | TRBD1 | TRBJ2-5 | TRBV27 | TGTGCCAGCAGTTCCTCCACGGGACAGGGGGAGACCCAGTACTTC | CASSSSTGQGETQYF
. | TRBD2 | TRBJ2-5 | TRBV27 | TGTGCCAGCAGTTTATCGTCTAGCGGGGGGGCTTTAGAAGAGACCCAGTACTTC | CASSLSSSGGALEETQYF
. | . | TRBJ2-5 | TRBV7-8 | TGTGCCAGCAGCTCCCAGGGGGGATTTGAGACCCAGTACTTC | CASSSQGGFETQYF
once | . | TRBJ1-6 | TRBV27 | TGTGCCAGCAGTCCCTCCACGGGAAACAATTCACCCCTCCACTTT | CASSPSTGNNSPLHF
once | . | TRBJ2-2 | TRBV19 | TGTGCCAGTAGTATAGGTTTCAGCACCGGGGAGCTGTTTTTT | CASSIGFSTGELFF
. | . | TRBJ2-2 | TRBV19 | TGTGCCAGTAGTATAGGACTCTCGAACACCGGGGAGCTGTTTTTT | CASSIGLSNTGELFF
. | . | TRBJ1-2 | TRBV30 | TGTGCCTGGACCAACCCCTCTACAGGTTATGGCTACACCTTC | CAWTNPSTGYGYTF
. | TRBD1 | TRBJ1-3 | TRBV12-5 | TGTGCTAGTGGTTGGGCTCCCAAAAAGGACAGGGGGAGTCACACCATATATTTT | CASGWAPKKDRGSHTIYF
. | . | TRBJ2-3 | TRBV4-1 | TGCGCCAGCAGCCCATTAATGTTAGCGGCAGATACGCAGTATTTT | CASSPLMLAADTQYF
. | . | TRBJ1-1 | TRBV5-1 | TGCGCCAGCAGCTGGCTAAGGGACGGGAACACTGAAGCTTTCTTT | CASSWLRDGNTEAFF
. | . | TRBJ2-3 | TRBV7-2 | TGTGCCAGCAGCTTAGAGTCAGGGGCCCCTAGCACAGATACGCAGTATTTT | CASSLESGAPSTDTQYF
once | . | TRBJ1-2 | TRBV19 | TGTGCCAGTAAGTCCTCGGCCCTAAACTATGGCTACACCTTC | CASKSSALNYGYTF
. | . | TRBJ1-3 | TRBV27 | TGTGCCAGCAGTTTATATAGGCCGCTGATGAGCTCTGGAAACACCATATATTTT | CASSLYRPLMSSGNTIYF
. | . | TRBJ2-5 | TRBV10-1 | TGCGCCAGCAGTGAGTCTCCAGGACAAGAGACCCAGTACTTC | CASSESPGQETQYF
. | . | TRBJ1-2 | TRBV2 | TGTGCCGCACCTGGGGGACGTGGCTACACCTTC | CAAPGGRGYTF
once | TRBD2 | TRBJ2-2 | TRBV2 | TGTGCCAGCAGTGGGTTAGCGGGGGGCCGACTCACCGGGGAGCTGTTTTTT | CASSGLAGGRLTGELFF
. | TRBD2 | TRBJ2-1 | TRBV10-2 | TGCGCCAGCGATACTAGCGGCTCCTACAATGAGCAGTTCTTC | CASDTSGSYNEQFF
. | . | TRBJ1-2 | TRBV4-1 | TGCGCCAGCAGCCAAGGGCAGAGCTATGGCTACACCTTC | CASSQGQSYGYTF
. | . | TRBJ2-3 | TRBV5-5 | TGTGCCAGCAGCTTGGCCTGGTCAGATACGCAGTATTTT | CASSLAWSDTQYF
. | TRBD1 | TRBJ2-7 | TRBV13 | TGTGCCAGCAGCCTTTCCGGGACAGGGACCTACGAGCAGTACTTC | CASSLSGTGTYEQYF
. | TRBD1 | TRBJ2-2 | TRBV7-6 | TGTGCCAGCAGCTCACAGGGTGGGACAGGGGGCAGCGGGGAGCTGTTTTTT | CASSSQGGTGGSGELFF
. | . | TRBJ1-1 | TRBV2 | TGTGCCAGCAGGACCGGAGAAAGTTTGAACACTGAAGCTTTCTTT | CASRTGESLNTEAFF
. | . | TRBJ1-3 | TRBV7-9 | TGTGCCAGCAGCTGGGGGGGATTCGGCTCTGGAAACACCATATATTTT | CASSWGGFGSGNTIYF
. | . | TRBJ1-5 | TRBV5-8 | TGTGCCAGCAGCTTGGAATCTCAGGGCAATCAGCCCCAGCATTTT | CASSLESQGNQPQHF
. | . | TRBJ2-6 | TRBV27 | TGTGCCAGCAGTTTAACTGGATCTGGGGCCAACGTCCTGACTTTC | CASSLTGSGANVLTF
few | . | TRBJ2-7 | TRBV2 | TGTGCCAGCTTGACCGGGGGGCGTATCCACGAGCAGTACTTC | CASLTGGRIHEQYF
. | . | TRBJ1-1 | TRBV5-8 | TGTGCCAGCAGCTCCAACGAGGGCACTGAAGCTTTCTTT | CASSSNEGTEAFF
. | . | TRBJ1-1 | TRBV10-2 | TGCGCCAGCAGTGAAGGGACGGTGAACACTGAAGCTTTCTTT | CASSEGTVNTEAFF
. | TRBD1 | TRBJ2-1 | TRBV11-2 | TGTGCCAGCAGATTCCGGGACAGAGACAATGAGCAGTTCTTC | CASRFRDRDNEQFF
. | . | TRBJ2-7 | TRBV14 | TGTGCCAGCAGCCAAGTCGTCTCAGGGGCACGGTACTCCTACGAGCAGTACTTC | CASSQVVSGARYSYEQYF
. | TRBD1 | TRBJ1-1 | TRBV19 | TGTGCCAGTAGTATCTCCAGGGGGATCATGGGCACTGAAGCTTTCTTT | CASSISRGIMGTEAFF
. | TRBD2 | TRBJ2-1 | TRBV19 | TGTGCCAGTAGTACGGGAGGGGGTTACAATGAGCAGTTCTTC | CASSTGGGYNEQFF
few | . | TRBJ2-7 | TRBV27 | TGTGCCAGCAGCTCCCCGGGGGAGCAGTACTTC | CASSSPGEQYF